The 10 T cell receptor beta chains in this list originate from one sample, sequenced in a study of blood T cell repertoires in COVID-19. The protocol was immunoSEQ multiplex PCR, while the TCRdb copy is restricted to in-frame clones and leaves out a portion. This table has about 160,000 clones, roughly 85% appearing once. Specimen: peripheral blood. The receptors shown here come from a woman in her forties or fifties with COVID-19, enrolled during active disease.

CDR3 bases: TGTGCCAGCAGTTTATCTGCGGGGCCTGATACGCAGTATTTT. This translates into CASSLSAGPDTQYF. This chain joins TRBV27 and TRBJ2-3, with TRBD2 as a possible D gene (6 bases). Germline CDR1 and CDR2: MNHEY and SMNVEV (reference sequence). V lost 0 bases and J lost 6, with 10 bases in between. The CDR3 covers 14 residues.

This chain connects TRBV15 to TRBJ2-4; 7 nucleotides line up with TRBD2. Germline lookup yields CDR1 LNHNV and CDR2 YYDKDF (reference sequence). The CDR3 totals 17 residues. Trimming took 8 bases from V and 6 from J; bases not matched to a gene: 19. The CDR3 region is CATGEGRLVGHTNIQYF. The CDR3 bases are TGTGCCACCGGGGAGGGTAGACTAGTCGGGCATACAAACATTCAGTACTTC.

The chain recombines TRBV3-1 (or the pseudogene TRBV3-2) with TRBJ1-4; D call uncertain. The V gene's germline CDR1 is LGHDT and CDR2 YNNKEL (reference sequence). The CDR3 is made up of 14 amino acids. Trimming cost V 4 bases and J 8 bases, with 14 bases left between them. The CDR3 nucleotides are TGTGCCAGCAGCCGGTGGGAGGCGGGGGAAAAACTGTTTTTT. Translated, it gives CASSRWEAGEKLFF.

The CDR3, as DNA: TGTGCCAGCAGTTTATGGGAGAGAGAGACCCAGTACTTC. This codes for CASSLWERETQYF. This chain joins TRBV12-3 or TRBV12-4 and TRBJ2-5, with TRBD2 as a possible D gene (5 bases). This CDR3 contains 13 residues. V was clipped by 2 bases and J by 4 bases, with 8 bases between them.

This chain joins TRBV4-1 and TRBJ2-1; TRBD2 might be the D (6 bases). CDR3 size: 14 residues. V dropped 0 bases and J dropped 9 bases, with 12 bases sitting between them. From germline, CDR1 is MGHRA and CDR2 YSYEKL. As DNA, the CDR3 is TGCGCCAGCAGCCAAGAGGTGGGGAGGCGTGAGCAGTTCTTC. The encoded protein is CASSQEVGRREQFF.

V and J are TRBV6-4 and TRBJ2-2; 7 bases are shared with TRBD1. The germline CDR1 and CDR2 sequences are MRHNA and SNTAGT. The CDR3 has 14 residues. Losses at the gene ends were 0 bases for V and 7 bases for J; bases not matched to a gene: 2. The CDR3 nucleotides read TGTGCCAGCAGTGACTCCGACAGGGTCGGGGAGCTGTTTTTT. Its protein product is CASSDSDRVGELFF.

The gene calls are TRBV7-2 and TRBJ2-7; TRBD1 agrees at 9 bases. J was trimmed by 0 bases and V by 4 bases; bases with no gene match: 7. The CDR3 loop spans 16 amino acids. Germline lookup yields CDR1 SGHTA and CDR2 FQGNSA. This CDR3 is CASSSSGTGSSYEQYF. The CDR3 DNA reads as TGTGCCAGCAGCTCCTCCGGGACAGGGAGCTCCTACGAGCAGTACTTC.

The rearrangement joins TRBV18 to TRBJ2-7; the D is unclear. With 0 bases removed from V and 2 bases from J, the gap between germline ends came to 8 bases. The CDR3 runs to 14 residues. The V gene's germline CDR1 is KGHSH and CDR2 LQKENI. The CDR3 here is CASSPPVRTYEQYF. Here the CDR3 DNA reads TGTGCCAGCTCACCACCGGTCAGAACCTACGAGCAGTACTTC.

The CDR3 DNA follows: TGCGCCAGCAGTGACCCGGACAGCTACGAGCAGTACTTC. It encodes CASSDPDSYEQYF. The J gene is TRBJ2-7, the V gene TRBV10-1; tentatively, D is TRBD1 (6 bases). The CDR3 loop spans 13 amino acids. CDR1 and CDR2 (germline): WNHNN, SYGVQD (reference sequence). V was cut by 3 bases and J by 3 bases, with 9 bases left in between.

The chain links TRBV7-2 to TRBJ2-5; 12 bases map to TRBD2. The CDR3 consists of 16 residues. After removal of 5 bases from V and 5 bases from J, the junction contained 9 bases not matched to a gene. Looked up from germline, CDR1 is SGHTA and CDR2 is FQGNSA. The DNA of the CDR3 is TGTGCCAGCAGCCCGCGGACTAGCGGGGCCCGGGAGACCCAGTACTTC. This sequence encodes CASSPRTSGARETQYF.